The present T cell receptor beta chain was sequenced within a study of technical replicates of blood from a few donors. Germline loops: CDR1 LNHNV, CDR2 YYDKDF (reference sequence). The ends were cut back, 4 bases at V and 9 bases at J, with 10 bases in the middle. The CDR3 covers 12 residues. Sequencing used immunoSEQ multiplex PCR; TCRdb keeps in-frame clones, though not all of them. The sample lists roughly 60,000 clones, 92% seen once, with 4.3% in the top ten. The genes are TRBV15 and TRBJ1-5; unclear D gene. This clonotype was sampled from a human donor in good health. Some clones in this sample may be carry-over from other donors' samples. The sequenced sample consisted of PBMCs. The CDR3 nucleotides are TGTGCCACCAGCACCGAGAGTGGGCCCCAGCATTTT. It codes for CATSTESGPQHF.